This TCR beta chain originates from a study of T cells after posttransplantation cyclophosphamide. Looked up from germline, CDR1 is LNHDA and CDR2 is SQIVND (reference sequence). The V gene lost 7 bases and the J gene lost 0 bases, with 10 bases spanning the gap. The CDR3 covers 14 residues. Cells defined as naive were viable CD3+CD4+ or CD3+CD8+ and CCR7+CD45RA+CD45RO-CD95-CD27+CD28+. Peripheral blood was collected from the related graft donor on the marrow donation day. The data were produced by immunoSEQ multiplex PCR, yet TCRdb's version contains in-frame clones alone and is incomplete. The sample gives more than 30,000 clones, under 95% of which show up once; 0.24% is in the top ten.

The sequencing input was naive CD4+ T cells sorted from PBMCs. This clonotype was obtained from a woman in her fifties or sixties in good health, CMV-negative, and a related stem cell transplant donor. This chain joins TRBV19 and TRBJ1-5, with TRBD1 as a possible D gene (6 bases). The CDR3 coding sequence is TGTGCCAGTATGGGGGCTAATAGCAATCAGCCCCAGCATTTT. The encoded protein is CASMGANSNQPQHF. Complete variable domain (other parts from reference TRBV19 and TRBJ1-5): DGGITQSPKYLFRKEGQNVTLSCEQNLNHDAMYWYRQDPGQGLRLIYYSQIVNDFQKGDIAEGYSVSREKKESFPLTVTSAQKNPTAFYLCASMGANSNQPQHFGDGTRLSIL.